One T cell receptor beta chain is described in this entry. This entry comes from a study of shared T cell receptors in the human thymus. V gave up 3 bases and J gave up 6 bases; unmatched junction bases: 7. The CDR3 contains 14 residues. The V gene's germline CDR1 is SGHVS and CDR2 FQNEAQ. The data were produced by immunoSEQ multiplex PCR, yet TCRdb's version contains in-frame clones alone and is incomplete. The top ten hold 0.01% to 0.015% of the sample, which has approximately 580,000 clones, roughly 74% seen once. The sample also formed part of further work on human thymus T cells.

The sequencing input was thymocytes. The receptor was isolated from a boy younger than two with a congenital heart defect. The chain links TRBV7-8 to TRBJ2-7, with TRBD2 identical over 8 bases. The DNA of the CDR3 is TGTGCCAGCAGCTTTACCGGGACTAGTATCGAGCAGTACTTC. It encodes CASSFTGTSIEQYF.